This is a list of T cell receptor beta chains from one sample in a study of blood T cell repertoires in COVID-19. The table came from immunoSEQ multiplex PCR; TCRdb's copy has only in-frame clones and leaves some out. The sample holds about 350,000 clones, roughly 90% seen once. What was sequenced was peripheral blood. The receptors come from a woman in her 70s with COVID-19, enrolled during active disease. Both conserved end residues are part of each CDR3. The order of the fields is clone size, V gene, J gene, D gene, CDR3 protein, CDR3 DNA. A D gene is named only where the DNA matches it firmly. Where a row states a size, it is once, few, many or the class of an expanded clone; other rows omit it.

>few|TRBV27|TRBJ1-5|-
CASSLSKGVGGNQPQHF
TGTGCCAGCAGTTTGAGCAAGGGGGTAGGCGGCAATCAGCCCCAGCATTTT
>-|TRBV2|TRBJ1-2|TRBD1
CATQGAGGYTF
TGTGCCACCCAGGGGGCCGGTGGCTACACCTTC
>-|TRBV9|TRBJ1-1|-
CASSAGHNTEAFF
TGTGCCAGCAGCGCCGGACATAACACTGAAGCTTTCTTT
>-|TRBV27|TRBJ1-5|-
CASSRRLSPGSNQPQHF
TGTGCCAGCAGCCGCCGTCTCTCACCAGGGAGCAATCAGCCCCAGCATTTT
>-|TRBV9|TRBJ2-3|TRBD2
CASSPSGSTDTQYF
TGTGCCAGCAGCCCTAGCGGATCCACAGATACGCAGTATTTT
>-|TRBV18|TRBJ2-3|-
CASSPGAGITDTQYF
TGTGCCAGCTCACCAGGGGCGGGGATCACAGATACGCAGTATTTT
>-|TRBV4-2|TRBJ2-3|TRBD2
CASSQGTSGGQGDTQYF
TGTGCCAGCAGCCAAGGCACTAGCGGGGGGCAGGGAGATACGCAGTATTTT
>-|TRBV10-3|TRBJ1-2|TRBD1
CASSAGTAYGYTF
TGTGCATCCAGTGCCGGGACAGCCTATGGCTACACCTTC
>-|TRBV6-5|TRBJ1-2|TRBD1
CASSPGGGWNGYTF
TGTGCCAGCAGCCCAGGGGGAGGCTGGAACGGCTACACCTTC
>-|TRBV12-3/TRBV12-4|TRBJ1-1|TRBD1
CASSFRGAEAFF
TGTGCCAGCAGTTTCAGGGGGGCTGAAGCTTTCTTT
>few|TRBV5-6|TRBJ1-6|-
CASSPGLPFSYNSPLHF
TGTGCCAGCAGCCCGGGACTGCCGTTCTCCTATAATTCACCCCTCCACTTT
>few|TRBV3-1/TRBV3-2|TRBJ1-3|-
CASSRSAGNTIYF
TGTGCCAGCAGCCGGTCGGCTGGAAACACCATATATTTT
>-|TRBV5-1|TRBJ1-6|TRBD1
CASSLEGQVNSPLHF
TGCGCCAGCAGCTTGGAGGGACAGGTTAATTCACCCCTCCACTTT
>few|TRBV28|TRBJ1-1|-
CASPPEQVTEAFF
TGTGCCAGCCCGCCGGAACAGGTAACTGAAGCTTTCTTT
>once|TRBV29-1|TRBJ1-4|TRBD1
CSVADRGNEKLFF
TGCAGCGTTGCGGACAGGGGAAATGAAAAACTGTTTTTT
>-|TRBV30|TRBJ1-4|TRBD1
CAWSRTGAPATNEKLFF
TGTGCCTGGAGTCGGACAGGGGCCCCTGCAACTAATGAAAAACTGTTTTTT
>-|TRBV13|TRBJ2-7|-
CASSSYGGQSYEQYF
TGTGCCAGCAGCTCCTACGGCGGTCAGTCCTACGAGCAGTACTTC
>-|TRBV18|TRBJ2-1|-
CASSPLGGLFF
TGTGCCAGCTCACCACTGGGAGGACTTTTCTTC
>-|TRBV28|TRBJ2-5|TRBD1
CASRTGGANDWETQYF
TGTGCCAGCAGGACAGGGGGCGCAAACGATTGGGAGACCCAGTACTTC
>-|TRBV5-6|TRBJ2-1|TRBD2
CARQRGAYLHEQFF
TGTGCCAGGCAGCGGGGGGCCTACCTCCATGAGCAGTTCTTC
>-|TRBV9|TRBJ2-5|TRBD2
CASSATGTSLETQYF
TGTGCCAGCAGCGCAACCGGGACTAGCTTGGAGACCCAGTACTTC
>-|TRBV5-5|TRBJ1-1|TRBD1
CASGTGGNTEAFF
TGTGCCAGCGGAACAGGGGGTAACACTGAAGCTTTCTTT
>-|TRBV5-6|TRBJ1-1|-
CASSLPVGAQNTEAFF
TGTGCCAGCAGCTTGCCGGTCGGAGCCCAGAACACTGAAGCTTTCTTT
>-|TRBV5-8|TRBJ1-2|-
CASSPQAYGYTF
TGTGCCAGCAGCCCCCAAGCCTATGGCTACACCTTC
>-|TRBV5-8|TRBJ1-1|-
CASSLTGPTEAFF
TGTGCCAGCAGCTTGACAGGGCCCACTGAAGCTTTCTTT
>-|TRBV29-1|TRBJ1-5|-
CSTWGVGEPQHF
TGCAGCACCTGGGGGGTCGGTGAGCCCCAGCATTTT
>-|TRBV30|TRBJ2-5|-
CAWSWAETQYF
TGTGCCTGGAGTTGGGCAGAGACCCAGTACTTC
>-|TRBV6-5|TRBJ1-4|-
CASLTGYEKLFF
TGTGCCAGCCTTACAGGGTATGAAAAACTGTTTTTT
>-|TRBV2|TRBJ2-7|TRBD2
CASGGLASSYEQYF
TGTGCCAGCGGGGGACTAGCAAGCTCCTACGAGCAGTACTTC